This T cell receptor beta chain was identified during a study of regulatory T cells in long-lasting Graves disease. On the study more broadly: With positive TSH receptor antibodies and over 5 years of antithyroid drugs, Graves' disease was considered persistent. Whole-study findings and limits: Segments TRBV28, TRBJ1-2 and TRBJ2-5 showed preferential usage in persistent disease.

Time point reported: persistent/refractory GD, antithyroid drugs over 5 years with positive TRAb. PBMC RNA served as the TCR library source. Graves' disease was diagnosed by American Thyroid Association guidelines. EDTA tubes collected roughly 9 milliliters of peripheral blood. There are a few counts of this clonotype. Antigen specificity is unknown. V gave up 6 bases and J gave up 6 bases, with 15 bases separating them. The CDR3 covers 14 residues. In germline, CDR1 is MNHNS, CDR2 SASEGT. Arm-PCR with iRepertoire HTBI primers amplified the CDR3 regions for these TCR beta libraries. Each CDR3 protein gets one entry after TCRdb re-called the multiplex PCR reads with MiXCR. The table has hundreds of thousands of distinct CDR3 sequences, around 21% seen once.

The TCR was taken from a female donor with Graves disease. This specimen was peripheral blood mononuclear cells (PBMCs), taken when the disease was refractory, from a patient treated with antithyroid drugs. The chain uses TRBV6-1 and TRBJ1-5; D unclear. The CDR3, as DNA: TGTGCCAGCAGACGCGCCTCAGACCGTCAGCCCCAGCATTTT. It specifies CASRRASDRQPQHF.